This entry lists 21 T cell receptor beta chains sequenced from one sample in a study of neurological immune-mediated disorders. TCRdb re-called the 5' RACE reads with MiXCR, one entry per CDR3 protein. The top ten clones hold roughly 2.8% of a sample with 70,000 or so distinct CDR3 sequences, less than 5.5% of them seen once. Sequencing used PBMCs. Receptors were obtained from a woman under 40 with multiple sclerosis.

This clonotype appeared a few times. A read error may account for a junction end that differs from germline. CDR3 region: CAIDMGPLHF. CDR3 coding DNA: TGTGCCATCGACATGGGTCCCCTACACTTT. The gene calls are TRBV30 and TRBJ1-6, with unresolved D. The germline V gene has CDR1 GTSNPN and CDR2 SVGIG (reference sequence). The CDR3 has 10 residues.

This clonotype was picked up many times. The chain carries TRBV10-2 and TRBJ1-2; 8 bases match TRBD1. Germline V CDR1 and CDR2: WSHSY, SAAADI. This CDR3 region has 13 residues. Germline trimming cut 4 bases from V and 8 bases from J; bases unmatched to any gene: 6. DNA of the CDR3: TGCGCCAGCAGTGGGGCAGGGGGCGTGGGCTACACCTTC. This sequence encodes CASSGAGGVGYTF.

Details on this clonotype: Since the CDR3 does not end with the conserved phenylalanine or tryptophan, this likely comes from a read error. The rearrangement joins TRBV20-1 to TRBJ2-1, with TRBD2 matching over 9 bases. From germline, CDR1 is DFQATT and CDR2 SNEGSKA (reference sequence). J was trimmed by 3 bases and V by 3 bases; bases with no gene match: 15. CDR3 length equals 18 residues. CDR3 coding DNA: TGCAGTGCTAGCGGCCTAGCGGGGAATCATGACGACTACAATGAGCAGTTCAAC. Protein product: CSASGLAGNHDDYNEQFN.

This clonotype was found many times. V gene TRBV4-1 combines with J gene TRBJ1-3; 10 bases fit TRBD1. Germline V gene lookup returns CDR1 MGHRA and CDR2 YSYEKL. V shed 2 bases and J 0 bases; nucleotides not matched to a gene: 4. The CDR3 runs to 17 residues. The CDR3, as DNA: TGCGCCAGCAGCCAACCGACAGGGGGCCTCTCTGGAAACACCATATATTTT. Encoded protein: CASSQPTGGLSGNTIYF.

This clonotype was seen repeatedly, ten times or more. The rearrangement joins TRBV20-1 to TRBJ2-5; 12 bases agree with TRBD2. The V gene's germline CDR1 is DFQATT and CDR2 SNEGSKA (reference sequence). The CDR3 is made up of 16 amino acids. With V trimmed by 2 bases and J by 3 bases, 7 bases remained unmatched. CDR3 protein: CSARLLLAGGKETQYF. In DNA, the CDR3 is TGCAGTGCTAGACTTTTACTAGCGGGGGGAAAAGAGACCCAGTACTTC.

The table lists this clonotype with many counts. This chain connects TRBV5-1 to TRBJ1-1; 7 positions match TRBD1. Unmatched junction bases numbered 6, after V lost 4 bases and J lost 0 bases. The CDR3 is 15 amino acids. Germline lookup yields CDR1 SGHRS and CDR2 YFSETQ. CDR3 in amino acids: CASSGGTGVNTEAFF. The DNA for the CDR3 is TGCGCCAGCAGCGGGGGAACAGGGGTGAACACTGAAGCTTTCTTT.

This clonotype was found a few times. This sequence joins TRBV7-2 and TRBJ2-7, with D uncertain. Trimming removed 1 base from V and 2 bases from J, with 9 bases in between. CDR3 size: 14 residues. CDR1 is SGHTA, CDR2 FQGNSA, per germline. CDR3 residues: CASSLVWTAYEQYF. CDR3 coding DNA: TGTGCCAGCAGCTTAGTGTGGACGGCCTACGAGCAGTACTTC. Supplemented by reference TRBV7-2 and TRBJ2-7, the full variable domain reads GAGVSQSPSNKVTEKGKDVELRCDPISGHTALYWYRQSLGQGLEFLIYFQGNSAPDKSGLPSDRFSAERTGGSVSTLTIQRTQQEDSAVYLCASSLVWTAYEQYFGPGTRLTVT.

Many counts were recorded for this clonotype. The rearrangement joins TRBV20-1 to TRBJ2-5; 9 bases line up with TRBD2. V shed 2 bases, J shed 1 base, and the junction held 5 bases outside the gene matches. The CDR3 length is 15 residues. The germline V gene has CDR1 DFQATT and CDR2 SNEGSKA (reference sequence). Here the CDR3 reads CSARLAGLPQETQYF. The DNA of the CDR3 is TGCAGTGCTAGACTAGCGGGGTTACCCCAAGAGACCCAGTACTTC.

This clonotype came up many times. The V call is TRBV5-8, the J call TRBJ1-2; 11 positions agree with TRBD1. V trimming: 0 bases; J trimming: 4 bases; junction bases outside the gene matches: 2. Germline V lookup: CDR1 SGHTS, CDR2 YDEGEE. The CDR3 has 15 amino acids. The CDR3 loop reads CASSLGDRGTYGYTF. For the CDR3, the DNA is TGTGCCAGCAGCTTGGGGGACAGGGGGACCTATGGCTACACCTTC.

Only a few counts were recorded for this clonotype. The V call is TRBV3-1, the J call TRBJ2-7, with D uncertain. The CDR3 runs 13 residues. Looked up from germline, CDR1 is LGHDT and CDR2 is YNNKEL (reference sequence). The ends were cut back, 5 bases at V and 2 bases at J, with 10 bases in the middle. The CDR3 spells CASSAGPPYEQYF. For the CDR3, the DNA is TGTGCCAGCAGCGCTGGGCCTCCCTACGAGCAGTACTTC.

In its sample, this clonotype was seen many times. The chain employs TRBV15 and TRBJ2-1, with a possible D match to TRBD1 (7 bases). The CDR3 is made up of 18 amino acids. CDR1 and CDR2 from the germline V gene are LNHNV and YYDKDF (reference sequence). V lost 0 bases and J 7 bases, leaving 22 bases between the germline ends. The CDR3 DNA reads as TGTGCCACCAGCAGAGATCGCCGGGACAGCGGTGCGGGGAATGAGCAGTTCTTC. This codes for CATSRDRRDSGAGNEQFF.

The rearrangement uses TRBV12-3 or TRBV12-4 and TRBJ2-3; perhaps TRBD2 as D (5 bases). Trimming removed 3 bases from V and 0 bases from J, with 10 bases in between. The CDR3 spans 15 residues. The CDR3 bases are TGTGCCAGCAGTTTCGGGGTCCAGAGCACAGATACGCAGTATTTT. Protein: CASSFGVQSTDTQYF.

This clonotype was found many times. V and J are TRBV5-1 and TRBJ2-1; 14 bases are a match to TRBD2. The V gene's germline CDR1 is SGHRS and CDR2 YFSETQ. The CDR3 sequence is 15 residues long. With V trimmed by 6 bases and J by 5 bases, 4 bases remained unmatched. The CDR3 region has the DNA TGCGCCAGCAAGACTAGCGGGGGGGTTAACAATGAGCAGTTCTTC. This sequence encodes CASKTSGGVNNEQFF.

This clonotype came up many times. The genes are TRBV24-1 and TRBJ2-2; D is undetermined. Looked up from germline, CDR1 is KGHDR and CDR2 is SFDVKD. Deletions cut 2 bases from V and 6 bases from J, with 3 bases between. CDR3 length equals 12 residues. The CDR3 region is CATSDWSGELFF. The CDR3 DNA sequence: TGTGCCACCAGTGATTGGTCCGGGGAGCTGTTTTTT.

In its sample, this clonotype was seen many times. The rearrangement links TRBV5-1 to TRBJ2-5, with D unresolved. Germline CDR1 SGHRS, CDR2 YFSETQ. Between the trimmed V and J ends, which lost 2 bases and 0 bases, there was a span of 8 bases. This CDR3 is 14 amino acids long. Here the CDR3 reads CASSFGRNQETQYF. The CDR3 nucleotides are TGCGCCAGCAGCTTTGGCAGAAACCAAGAGACCCAGTACTTC.

The rearrangement links TRBV20-1 to TRBJ2-2; no clear D gene. V gave up 7 bases and J gave up 7 bases, with 10 bases separating them. This CDR3 contains 11 residues. Looked up from germline, CDR1 is DFQATT and CDR2 is SNEGSKA (reference sequence). CDR3 in amino acids: CSVNSNGELFF. CDR3 nucleotides: TGCAGTGTTAATTCTAACGGGGAGCTGTTTTTT.

CDR3 sequence reads: CASSLAWVQNTEAFF. CDR3 bases: TGTGCCAGCAGCTTGGCGTGGGTACAGAACACTGAAGCTTTCTTT. The chain carries TRBV5-4 and TRBJ1-1; D uncertain. The V and J ends lost 0 bases and 1 base respectively, with 10 bases between them. CDR3 length equals 15 residues. Germline V gene lookup returns CDR1 SGHNT and CDR2 YYREEE (reference sequence).

This clonotype was found many times. The chain combines TRBV18 with TRBJ2-1; D gene unclear. This CDR3 spans 15 amino acids. Germline assignment: CDR1 KGHSH and CDR2 LQKENI. Trimming removed 3 bases at V and 2 bases at J, with 11 bases between. This chain's CDR3 is CASSPKGWAYNEQFF. CDR3 nucleotides: TGTGCCAGCTCACCGAAGGGATGGGCCTACAATGAGCAGTTCTTC.

This clonotype was observed many times. The rearrangement uses TRBV20-1 and TRBJ2-1; D gene uncertain. V shed 2 bases and J shed 8 bases, with 4 bases lying between them. This CDR3 has 10 residues. CDR1 and CDR2 from the germline V gene are DFQATT and SNEGSKA (reference sequence). CDR3 sequence (DNA): TGCAGTGCTAGAACCCATGAGCAGTTCTTC. It specifies CSARTHEQFF.

The V and J genes are TRBV5-1 and TRBJ2-5; D might be TRBD1 or TRBD2, each matching 5 bases. Germline CDR1 SGHRS, CDR2 YFSETQ. The CDR3 runs 14 residues. Deletions cut 9 bases from V and 4 bases from J, with 19 bases between. The CDR3 DNA is TGCGCCAACACGCTTGGGGGAATGGGAGAGACCCAGTACTTC. Translation gives CANTLGGMGETQYF.

V usage is TRBV20-1 and J usage is TRBJ2-1, with 8 bases identical to TRBD2. CDR3 length: 12 amino acids. Germline assignment: CDR1 DFQATT and CDR2 SNEGSKA (reference sequence). Trimming at V came to 6 bases and at J to 8 bases, leaving 6 bases not matched to a gene. CDR3 sequence reads: CSAVAGLYEQFF. CDR3 in DNA: TGCAGTGCGGTAGCGGGGTTATATGAGCAGTTCTTC.